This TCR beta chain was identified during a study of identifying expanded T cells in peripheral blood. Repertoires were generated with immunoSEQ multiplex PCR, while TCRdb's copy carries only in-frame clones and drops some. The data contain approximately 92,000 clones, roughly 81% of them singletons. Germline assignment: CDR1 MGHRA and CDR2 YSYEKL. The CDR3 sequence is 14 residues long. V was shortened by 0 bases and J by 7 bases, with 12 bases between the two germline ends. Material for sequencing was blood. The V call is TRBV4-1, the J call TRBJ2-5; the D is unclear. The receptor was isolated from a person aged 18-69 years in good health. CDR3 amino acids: CASSQEKEMGTQYF. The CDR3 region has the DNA TGCGCCAGCAGCCAAGAAAAAGAGATGGGGACCCAGTACTTC.